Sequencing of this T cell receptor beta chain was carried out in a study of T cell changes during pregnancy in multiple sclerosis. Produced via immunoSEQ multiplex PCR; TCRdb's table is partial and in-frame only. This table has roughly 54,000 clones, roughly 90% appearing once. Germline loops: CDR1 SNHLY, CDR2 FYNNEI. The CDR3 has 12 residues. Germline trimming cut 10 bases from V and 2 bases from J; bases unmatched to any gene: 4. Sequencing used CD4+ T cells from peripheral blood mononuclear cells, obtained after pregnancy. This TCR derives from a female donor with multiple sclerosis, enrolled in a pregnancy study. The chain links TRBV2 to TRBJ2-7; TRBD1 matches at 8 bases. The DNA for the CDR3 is TGTGCCATTGGACAGGGTACCTACGAGCAGTACTTC. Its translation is CAIGQGTYEQYF. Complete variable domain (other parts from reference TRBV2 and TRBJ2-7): EPEVTQTPSHQVTQMGQEVILRCVPISNHLYFYWYRQILGQKVEFLVSFYNNEISEKSEIFDDQFSVERPDGSNFTLKIRSTKLEDSAMYFCAIGQGTYEQYFGPGTRLTVT.